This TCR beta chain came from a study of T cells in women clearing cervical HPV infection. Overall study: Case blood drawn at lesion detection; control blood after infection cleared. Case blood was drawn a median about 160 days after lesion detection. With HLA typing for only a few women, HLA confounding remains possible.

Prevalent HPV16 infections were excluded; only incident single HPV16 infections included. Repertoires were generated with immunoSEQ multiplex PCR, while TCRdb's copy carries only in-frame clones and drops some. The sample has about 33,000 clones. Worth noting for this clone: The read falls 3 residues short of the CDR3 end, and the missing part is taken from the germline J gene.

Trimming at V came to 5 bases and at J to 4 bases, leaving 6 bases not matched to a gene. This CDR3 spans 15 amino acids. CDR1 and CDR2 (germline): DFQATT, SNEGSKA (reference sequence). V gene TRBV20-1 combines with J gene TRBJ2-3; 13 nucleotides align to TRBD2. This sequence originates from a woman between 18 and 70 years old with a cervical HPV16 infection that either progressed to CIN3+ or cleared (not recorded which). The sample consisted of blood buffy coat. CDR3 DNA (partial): TGCAGTGCTTTTCGGACTAGCGGGAGATCAGATACG. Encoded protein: CSAFRTSGRSDT. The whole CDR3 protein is CSAFRTSGRSDTQYF.